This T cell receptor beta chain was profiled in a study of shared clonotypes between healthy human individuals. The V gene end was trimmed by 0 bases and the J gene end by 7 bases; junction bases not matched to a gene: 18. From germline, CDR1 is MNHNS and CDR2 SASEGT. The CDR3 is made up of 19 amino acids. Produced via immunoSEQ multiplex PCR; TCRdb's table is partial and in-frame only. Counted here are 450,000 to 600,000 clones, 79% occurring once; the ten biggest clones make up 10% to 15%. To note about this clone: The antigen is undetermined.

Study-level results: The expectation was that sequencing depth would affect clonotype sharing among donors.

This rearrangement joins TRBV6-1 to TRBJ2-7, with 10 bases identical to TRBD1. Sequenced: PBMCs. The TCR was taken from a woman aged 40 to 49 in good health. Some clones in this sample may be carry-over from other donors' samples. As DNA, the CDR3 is TGTGCCAGCAGTGAAGCGCTGGGACAGGGGCCCATTACCTACCTGGAGCAGTACTTC. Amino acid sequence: CASSEALGQGPITYLEQYF.